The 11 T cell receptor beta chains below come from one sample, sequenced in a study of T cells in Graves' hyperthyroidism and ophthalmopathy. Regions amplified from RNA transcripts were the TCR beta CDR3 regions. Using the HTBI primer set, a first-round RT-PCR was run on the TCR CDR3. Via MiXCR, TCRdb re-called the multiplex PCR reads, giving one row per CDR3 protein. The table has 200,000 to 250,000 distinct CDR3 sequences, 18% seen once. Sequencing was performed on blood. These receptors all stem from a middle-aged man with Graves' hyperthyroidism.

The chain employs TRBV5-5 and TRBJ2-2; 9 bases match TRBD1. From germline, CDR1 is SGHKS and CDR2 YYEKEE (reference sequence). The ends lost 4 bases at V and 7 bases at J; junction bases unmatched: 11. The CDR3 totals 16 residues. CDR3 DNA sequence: TGTGCCAGCAGCGCGGGACAGGGAGGTCGGTACGGGGAGCTGTTTTTT. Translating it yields CASSAGQGGRYGELFF. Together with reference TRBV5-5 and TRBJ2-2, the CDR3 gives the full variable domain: DAGVTQSPTHLIKTRGQQVTLRCSPISGHKSVSWYQQVLGQGPQFIFQYYEKEERGRGNFPDRFSARQFPNYSSELNVNALLLGDSALYLCASSAGQGGRYGELFFGEGSRLTVL.

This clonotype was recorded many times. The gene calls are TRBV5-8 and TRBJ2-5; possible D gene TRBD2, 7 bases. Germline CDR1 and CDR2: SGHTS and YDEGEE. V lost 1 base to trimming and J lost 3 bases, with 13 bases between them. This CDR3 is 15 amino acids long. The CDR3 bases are TGTGCCAGCAGCTTGAGGGGGGGGACAAAAGAGACCCAGTACTTC. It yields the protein CASSLRGGTKETQYF.

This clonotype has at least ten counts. CDR3: CSANGGGVNDEQYF. The CDR3, as DNA: TGCAGTGCCAATGGCGGGGGGGTGAACGACGAGCAGTACTTC. The rearrangement uses TRBV20-1 and TRBJ2-7; 9 nucleotides line up with TRBD2. V lost 6 bases to trimming and J lost 5 bases; unmatched junction nucleotides: 11. CDR1 and CDR2 from the germline V gene are DFQATT and SNEGSKA (reference sequence). The CDR3 loop spans 14 amino acids.

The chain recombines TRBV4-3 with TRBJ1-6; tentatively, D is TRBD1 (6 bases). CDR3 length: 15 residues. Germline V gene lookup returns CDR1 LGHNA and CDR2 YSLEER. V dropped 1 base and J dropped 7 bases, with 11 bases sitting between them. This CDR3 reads CASSQVSGANSPLHF. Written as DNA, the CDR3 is TGCGCCAGCAGCCAAGTATCAGGGGCGAATTCACCCCTCCACTTT.

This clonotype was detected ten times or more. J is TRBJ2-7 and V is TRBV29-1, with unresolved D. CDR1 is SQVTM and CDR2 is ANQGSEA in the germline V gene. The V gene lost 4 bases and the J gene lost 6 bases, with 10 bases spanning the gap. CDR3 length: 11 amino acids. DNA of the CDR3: TGCAGCGTTGCGGTCACAGCCGAGCAGTACTTC. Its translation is CSVAVTAEQYF.

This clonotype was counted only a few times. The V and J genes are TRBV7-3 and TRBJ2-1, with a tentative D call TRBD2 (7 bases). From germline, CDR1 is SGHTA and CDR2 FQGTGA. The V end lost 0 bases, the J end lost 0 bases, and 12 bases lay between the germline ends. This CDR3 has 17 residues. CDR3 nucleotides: TGTGCCAGCAGCTTAACGGGGGGGCAAAGCTCCTACAATGAGCAGTTCTTC. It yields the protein CASSLTGGQSSYNEQFF.

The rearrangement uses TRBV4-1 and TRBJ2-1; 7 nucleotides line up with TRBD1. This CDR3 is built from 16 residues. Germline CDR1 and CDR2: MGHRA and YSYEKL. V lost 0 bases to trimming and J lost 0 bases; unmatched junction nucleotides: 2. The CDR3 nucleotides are TGCGCCAGCAGCCAAGAAACAGGGGTCTCCTACAATGAGCAGTTCTTC. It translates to CASSQETGVSYNEQFF.

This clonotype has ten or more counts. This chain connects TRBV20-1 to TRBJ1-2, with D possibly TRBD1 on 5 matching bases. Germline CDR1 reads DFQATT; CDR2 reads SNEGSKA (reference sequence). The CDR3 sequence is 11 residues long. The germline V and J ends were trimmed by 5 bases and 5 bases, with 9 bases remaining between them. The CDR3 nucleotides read TGCAGTGCTCGGGGGGGGTATGGCTACACCTTC. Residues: CSARGGYGYTF.

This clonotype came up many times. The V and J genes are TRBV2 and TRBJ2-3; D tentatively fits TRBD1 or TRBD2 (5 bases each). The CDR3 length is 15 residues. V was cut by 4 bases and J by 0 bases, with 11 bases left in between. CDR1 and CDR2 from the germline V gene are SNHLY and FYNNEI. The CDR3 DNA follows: TGTGCCAGCAGTGCAGGGACGGCTAGCACAGATACGCAGTATTTT. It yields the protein CASSAGTASTDTQYF. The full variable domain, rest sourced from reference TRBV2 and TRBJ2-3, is EPEVTQTPSHQVTQMGQEVILRCVPISNHLYFYWYRQILGQKVEFLVSFYNNEISEKSEIFDDQFSVERPDGSNFTLKIRSTKLEDSAMYFCASSAGTASTDTQYFGPGTRLTVL.

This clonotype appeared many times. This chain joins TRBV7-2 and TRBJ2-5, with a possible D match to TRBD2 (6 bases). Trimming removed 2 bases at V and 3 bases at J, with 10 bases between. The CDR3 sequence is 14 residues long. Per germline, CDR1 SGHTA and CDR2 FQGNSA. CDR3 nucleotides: TGTGCCAGCAGCTTAATGCGGGGTGAAGAGACCCAGTACTTC. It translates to CASSLMRGEETQYF.

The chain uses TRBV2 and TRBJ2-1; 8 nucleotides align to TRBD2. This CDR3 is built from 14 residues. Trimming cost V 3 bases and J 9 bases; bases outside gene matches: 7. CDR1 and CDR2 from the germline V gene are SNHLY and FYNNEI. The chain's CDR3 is CASSDLSGEGEQFF. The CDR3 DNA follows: TGTGCCAGCAGTGATCTTAGCGGGGAGGGTGAGCAGTTCTTC.